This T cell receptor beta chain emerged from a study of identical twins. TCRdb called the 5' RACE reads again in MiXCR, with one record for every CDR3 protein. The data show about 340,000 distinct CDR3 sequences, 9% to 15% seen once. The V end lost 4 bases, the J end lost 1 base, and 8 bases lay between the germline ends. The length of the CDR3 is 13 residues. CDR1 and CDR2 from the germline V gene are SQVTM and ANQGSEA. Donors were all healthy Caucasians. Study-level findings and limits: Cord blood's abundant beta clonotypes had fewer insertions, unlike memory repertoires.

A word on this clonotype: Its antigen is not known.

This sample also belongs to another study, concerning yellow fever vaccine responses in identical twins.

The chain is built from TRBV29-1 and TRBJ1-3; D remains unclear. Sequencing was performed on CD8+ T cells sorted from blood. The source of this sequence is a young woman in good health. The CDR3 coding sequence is TGCAGCGTTGTAACCGGGTCTGGAAACACCATATATTTT. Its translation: CSVVTGSGNTIYF.